The clone carrying this TCR beta chain occurred once. As yet, its antigen is unknown. Sample treatment: roughly 18 received Ad26.COV2.S at low or high dose, single or two shots; five or six received placebo; per-sample allocation not given. The investigators took samples on day 63 after the first vaccine or placebo injection. This adult donor, from Boston, was 18-55 years old. Wuhan-strain spike was delivered by a replication-incompetent Ad26 vector. The data derive from a study of Ad26.COV2.S vaccination and SARS-CoV-2 variants. Study-wide points: Vaccinated individuals (as opposed to placebo recipients) had higher spike-specific TCR breadth. Recipients of either vaccine or placebo displayed similar breadth of non-spike TCRs.

Profiled with immunoSEQ multiplex PCR; TCRdb holds only in-frame clones, not every one. The sample has some 250,000 clones; roughly 90% are singletons. The input for sequencing was peripheral blood, taken in a trial of Ad26.COV2.S vaccine versus placebo. This sequence originates from a person between 18 and 60 years old who received the Ad26.COV2.S COVID-19 vaccine or a placebo.

In nucleotides, the CDR3 is TGTGCCAGCAGGAGGCGAGGGCAAGAGACCCAGTACTTC. It is translated as CASRRRGQETQYF. V gene TRBV2 combines with J gene TRBJ2-5, with a weak D call TRBD2 (5 bases). This CDR3 is built from 13 residues. CDR1 and CDR2 from the germline V gene are SNHLY and FYNNEI. V gave up 6 bases and J gave up 2 bases, with 10 bases separating them.